Each of the 25 T cell receptor beta chains below was sequenced from the same sample in a study of beta chain features in type 1 diabetes (dated by TCRdb to the late 2010s). Beyond this particular receptor, the publication reports: A moderate but significant shortening of TCRB CDR3 length was observed in type 1 diabetes patients in all four CD4+ subsets.

The antigens for these receptors are not known. The library was produced with the immunoSEQ multiplex PCR assay. All of the isolated RNA was reverse transcribed with the High Capacity cDNA Reverse Transcription Kit, so expressed TCRB transcripts were sequenced. Held by TCRdb, this immuneACCESS table contains in-frame sequences only and omits some clones. Under half of the omission traces to an unresolved V gene where checked; the cause of the rest is unknown. This sample is represented by 100,000 to 150,000 clones; around 9% of them were singletons. Jointly, the top ten make up approximately 0.7% of the sample. Sample: central memory CD4+ T cells from blood. These receptors all come from a man between 25 and 39 years old with type 1 diabetes.

Only a few counts were recorded for this clone. The V call is TRBV30, the J call TRBJ2-3, with D perhaps TRBD2 (7 bases). Germline V CDR1 and CDR2: GTSNPN, SVGIG (reference sequence). The CDR3 runs to 15 residues. With 4 bases removed from V and 1 base from J, the gap between germline ends came to 15 bases. CDR3 protein: CAWKVKGGGTDTQYF. The CDR3 region has the DNA TGTGCCTGGAAGGTTAAGGGGGGGGGCACAGATACGCAGTATTTT.

This chain links TRBV7-8 with TRBJ2-2; D is possibly TRBD2 (5 bases). The germline gives CDR1 SGHVS, CDR2 FQNEAQ. The V and J ends lost 2 bases and 6 bases respectively, with 16 bases between them. CDR3 length: 16 residues. The CDR3 loop reads CASSLFSRSGSGELFF. The CDR3, as DNA: TGTGCCAGCAGCTTATTCAGCAGGTCGGGGTCCGGGGAGCTGTTTTTT.

The table lists this clone with a few counts. The V call is TRBV6-5, the J call TRBJ2-7; tentatively, D is TRBD2 (5 bases). CDR1 is MNHEY and CDR2 is SVGAGI in the germline V gene. The CDR3 sequence is 15 residues long. The V and J ends lost 7 bases and 4 bases respectively, with 20 bases between them. CDR3 protein: CASKTGQRIGYEQYF. For the CDR3, the DNA is TGTGCCAGCAAAACCGGCCAGCGGATAGGGTACGAGCAGTACTTC.

This clone turned up a few times. V usage is TRBV29-1 and J usage is TRBJ1-5, with D possibly matching TRBD1 (5 bases). In germline, CDR1 is SQVTM, CDR2 ANQGSEA. The length of the CDR3 is 14 residues. V was trimmed by 4 bases and J by 2 bases, leaving 12 bases between them. This CDR3 is CSVAEGIGNQPQHF. CDR3 nucleotide sequence: TGCAGCGTTGCGGAGGGGATCGGCAATCAGCCCCAGCATTTT.

This clone was seen only a few times. The chain recombines TRBV7-2 with TRBJ1-6; maybe TRBD1 (5 bases). V was clipped by 4 bases and J by 7 bases, with 17 bases between them. The germline V gene encodes CDR1 SGHTA and CDR2 FQGNSA. This CDR3 is built from 16 residues. CDR3 protein: CASSWAHKAGNSPLHF. The CDR3 DNA reads TGTGCCAGCAGCTGGGCCCACAAGGCAGGGAATTCACCCCTCCACTTT.

This rearrangement joins TRBV4-2 to TRBJ2-7, with 7 nucleotides matching TRBD1. V lost 0 bases and J lost 3; bases outside the gene matches: 14. Germline V gene data show CDR1 as LGHNA and CDR2 as YNFKEQ. The CDR3 is made up of 18 amino acids. The CDR3 loop reads CASSQERQTGTVYYEQYF. The CDR3 bases are TGTGCCAGCAGCCAAGAAAGGCAAACCGGGACAGTTTACTACGAGCAGTACTTC.

This chain links TRBV4-2 with TRBJ2-1; TRBD2 matches 11 bases. Germline CDR1 is LGHNA and CDR2 is YNFKEQ. The CDR3 spans 16 residues. Unmatched junction bases numbered 6, after V lost 4 bases and J lost 4 bases. CDR3 loop: CASSRVTSGEYNEQFF. For the CDR3, the DNA is TGTGCCAGCAGCCGGGTGACTAGCGGGGAATACAATGAGCAGTTCTTC.

This clone was seen more than once but under ten times. The CDR3 sequence is CASSVTGGQETQYF. The CDR3, as DNA: TGTGCCAGCAGCGTAACAGGGGGCCAAGAGACCCAGTACTTC. The J gene is TRBJ2-5, the V gene TRBV9; TRBD1 matches at 8 bases. This CDR3 is 14 amino acids long. V gave up 1 base and J gave up 1 base; unmatched junction bases: 0. Germline CDR1 reads SGDLS; CDR2 reads YYNGEE.

This chain links TRBV7-3 with TRBJ2-6, with a tentative D call TRBD1 (5 bases). From germline, CDR1 is SGHTA and CDR2 FQGTGA. There are 18 residues in the CDR3. V gave up 1 base and J gave up 0 bases, with 13 bases separating them. CDR3 loop: CASSLKGPGASGANVLTF. The CDR3 coding sequence is TGTGCCAGCAGCTTAAAGGGCCCTGGGGCCTCTGGGGCCAACGTCCTGACTTTC. Together with reference TRBV7-3 and TRBJ2-6, the CDR3 gives the full variable domain: GAGVSQTPSNKVTEKGKYVELRCDPISGHTALYWYRQSLGQGPEFLIYFQGTGAADDSGLPNDRFFAVRPEGSVSTLKIQRTERGDSAVYLCASSLKGPGASGANVLTFGAGSRLTVL.

This clone has a handful of counts. The chain joins TRBV30 to TRBJ2-1; 13 bases are shared with TRBD2. Germline CDR1 and CDR2: GTSNPN and SVGIG (reference sequence). The CDR3 is 16 residues long. The V segment lost 3 bases and the J segment 9 bases; nucleotides outside the gene matches: 11. CDR3 residues: CAWSRTSGGAGSEQFF. The CDR3 region has the DNA TGTGCCTGGAGCCGAACTAGCGGGGGGGCCGGGAGTGAGCAGTTCTTC.

In its sample, this clone was seen a few times. The V and J genes are TRBV2 and TRBJ2-3; the D gene is possibly TRBD2 (6 bases). Germline V lookup: CDR1 SNHLY, CDR2 FYNNEI. The CDR3 loop spans 14 amino acids. Trimming took 7 bases from V and 0 from J, leaving 11 bases between them. The CDR3 protein is CASKSGRSTDTQYF. CDR3 nucleotides: TGTGCCAGCAAGAGCGGGCGCAGCACAGATACGCAGTATTTT. The whole variable domain, remainder taken from reference TRBV2 and TRBJ2-3, is EPEVTQTPSHQVTQMGQEVILRCVPISNHLYFYWYRQILGQKVEFLVSFYNNEISEKSEIFDDQFSVERPDGSNFTLKIRSTKLEDSAMYFCASKSGRSTDTQYFGPGTRLTVL.

This clone was detected only a few times. This chain links TRBV11-2 with TRBJ1-1; D gene uncertain. The CDR3 covers 14 residues. Trimming took 5 bases from V and 8 from J, leaving 18 bases between them. The germline gives CDR1 SGHAT, CDR2 FQNNGV. The DNA of the CDR3 is TGTGCCAGCAGCCCCCGGTTGTCGGGAGTGGAAGCTTTCTTT. Translating gives CASSPRLSGVEAFF.

The rearrangement joins TRBV9 to TRBJ1-1, with no clear D. From germline, CDR1 is SGDLS and CDR2 YYNGEE. This CDR3 is built from 15 residues. Trimming cost V 1 base and J 1 base, with 11 bases left between them. DNA for the CDR3: TGTGCCAGCAGCGTAATTGGGCATTCGAACACTGAAGCTTTCTTT. It yields the protein CASSVIGHSNTEAFF.

The J gene is TRBJ2-5, the V gene TRBV5-6; 8 bases are a match to TRBD1. V lost 4 bases and J lost 2; bases outside the gene matches: 7. CDR1 is SGHDT, CDR2 YYEEEE, per germline. There are 15 residues in the CDR3. The CDR3 region is CASSGDRNRQETQYF. The CDR3 DNA reads TGTGCCAGCAGCGGGGACAGGAACAGGCAAGAGACCCAGTACTTC.

This clone has more than one count but fewer than ten. Other DNA sequences in this specimen translate into the identical CDR3. The chain has TRBV28 and TRBJ1-4; D remains unclear. CDR1 MDHEN and CDR2 SYDVKM come from the germline V gene. The V end was cut by 3 bases, the J end by 5 bases, with 10 bases between. CDR3 size: 14 residues. CDR3 residues: CASSFRGWNEKLFF. In nucleotides, the CDR3 is TGTGCCAGCAGTTTTAGAGGGTGGAATGAAAAACTGTTTTTT.

The CDR3 loop is CASSPPPANYGNEQYF. CDR3 DNA sequence: TGTGCCAGCAGCCCGCCGCCAGCCAACTACGGTAACGAGCAGTACTTC. V usage is TRBV7-2 and J usage is TRBJ2-7; D call uncertain. The V gene lost 5 bases and the J gene lost 5 bases, with 22 bases spanning the gap. Germline V gene sequence: CDR1 SGHTA, CDR2 FQGNSA. This CDR3 comprises 16 residues. Complete variable domain (other parts from reference TRBV7-2 and TRBJ2-7): GAGVSQSPSNKVTEKGKDVELRCDPISGHTALYWYRQSLGQGLEFLIYFQGNSAPDKSGLPSDRFSAERTGGSVSTLTIQRTQQEDSAVYLCASSPPPANYGNEQYFGPGTRLTVT.

V is TRBV18 and J is TRBJ1-6; TRBD1 aligns across 7 bases. V lost 6 bases, J lost 12 bases, and 14 bases stayed unmatched. Germline CDR1 reads KGHSH; CDR2 reads LQKENI. The CDR3 is made up of 15 amino acids. CDR3 amino acids: CASSPPGTATQPLHF. The CDR3 nucleotides read TGTGCCAGCTCCCCCCCCGGGACAGCCACTCAACCCCTCCACTTT. Looking up the rest from reference TRBV18 and TRBJ1-6 gives the full variable domain: NAGVMQNPRHLVRRRGQEARLRCSPMKGHSHVYWYRQLPEEGLKFMVYLQKENIIDESGMPKERFSAEFPKEGPSILRIQQVVRGDSAAYFCASSPPGTATQPLHFGNGTRLTVT.

This clone was recorded many times. V gene TRBV18 combines with J gene TRBJ2-7; possibly TRBD1 for D (6 bases). There are 14 residues in the CDR3. The V gene's germline CDR1 is KGHSH and CDR2 LQKENI. Deletions cut 6 bases from V and 2 bases from J, with 14 bases between. CDR3 DNA: TGTGCCAGCTCCGAGGGACAATCAGCCTACGAGCAGTACTTC. This codes for CASSEGQSAYEQYF.

This clone was picked up a small number of times. The gene calls are TRBV6-6 and TRBJ1-5; 7 positions match TRBD1. Germline V gene data show CDR1 as MNHNY and CDR2 as SVGAGI (reference sequence). The CDR3 has 15 residues. The J segment lost 3 bases and the V segment lost 2 bases, leaving 4 bases of the junction unmatched. As DNA, the CDR3 is TGTGCCAGCAGTTACCCGGGACAGTTCAATCAGCCCCAGCATTTT. It encodes CASSYPGQFNQPQHF.

This chain connects TRBV10-3 to TRBJ2-3; 7 bases agree with TRBD2. The CDR3 contains 18 residues. The germline gives CDR1 ENHRY, CDR2 SYGVKD. Unmatched junction bases numbered 15, after V lost 4 bases and J lost 2 bases. The CDR3 bases are TGTGCCATCAGTGGCCCCCGTAAGAGCGGGGAGCTCACAGATACGCAGTATTTT. This gives the protein CAISGPRKSGELTDTQYF.

The V and J genes are TRBV6-6 and TRBJ2-6; D unresolved. The CDR3 totals 15 residues. Germline lookup yields CDR1 MNHNY and CDR2 SVGAGI (reference sequence). The V gene lost 8 bases and the J gene lost 1 base, with 12 bases spanning the gap. The CDR3 DNA reads TGTGCCAGCGGCCTACCTAGGTCTGGGGCCAACGTCCTGACTTTC. Amino acid sequence: CASGLPRSGANVLTF.

V usage is TRBV4-3 and J usage is TRBJ2-3; D might be TRBD2 (6 bases). The germline CDR1 and CDR2 sequences are LGHNA and YSLEER. This CDR3 has 17 residues. With 0 bases removed from V and 1 base from J, the gap between germline ends came to 14 bases. The CDR3 DNA reads as TGCGCCAGCAGCCAAGATCGGAACGGGGGAGGCACAGATACGCAGTATTTT. Its protein product is CASSQDRNGGGTDTQYF.

The genes are TRBV28 and TRBJ1-1; the D gene is possibly TRBD1 (5 bases). The CDR3 is 12 residues long. CDR1 and CDR2 from the germline V gene are MDHEN and SYDVKM. The CDR3 reads CGSGFMNTEAFF. The CDR3 DNA follows: TGTGGCTCAGGGTTCATGAACACTGAAGCTTTCTTT.

The J gene is TRBJ2-2, the V gene TRBV4-3, with D possibly matching TRBD1 (5 bases). CDR3 length equals 17 residues. V was cut by 1 base and J by 1 base, with 13 bases left in between. Germline CDR1 LGHNA, CDR2 YSLEER. This chain's CDR3 is CASSQATAGQNTGELFF. The CDR3, as DNA: TGCGCCAGCAGCCAAGCTACGGCAGGGCAGAACACCGGGGAGCTGTTTTTT.

The gene calls are TRBV11-2 and TRBJ2-3; TRBD1 matches at 8 bases. The ends lost 8 bases at V and 0 bases at J; junction bases unmatched: 1. CDR1 is SGHAT and CDR2 is FQNNGV in the germline V gene. This CDR3 region has 13 residues. In nucleotides, the CDR3 is TGTGCCAGCGGACAGGGCAGCACAGATACGCAGTATTTT. Translating it yields CASGQGSTDTQYF.